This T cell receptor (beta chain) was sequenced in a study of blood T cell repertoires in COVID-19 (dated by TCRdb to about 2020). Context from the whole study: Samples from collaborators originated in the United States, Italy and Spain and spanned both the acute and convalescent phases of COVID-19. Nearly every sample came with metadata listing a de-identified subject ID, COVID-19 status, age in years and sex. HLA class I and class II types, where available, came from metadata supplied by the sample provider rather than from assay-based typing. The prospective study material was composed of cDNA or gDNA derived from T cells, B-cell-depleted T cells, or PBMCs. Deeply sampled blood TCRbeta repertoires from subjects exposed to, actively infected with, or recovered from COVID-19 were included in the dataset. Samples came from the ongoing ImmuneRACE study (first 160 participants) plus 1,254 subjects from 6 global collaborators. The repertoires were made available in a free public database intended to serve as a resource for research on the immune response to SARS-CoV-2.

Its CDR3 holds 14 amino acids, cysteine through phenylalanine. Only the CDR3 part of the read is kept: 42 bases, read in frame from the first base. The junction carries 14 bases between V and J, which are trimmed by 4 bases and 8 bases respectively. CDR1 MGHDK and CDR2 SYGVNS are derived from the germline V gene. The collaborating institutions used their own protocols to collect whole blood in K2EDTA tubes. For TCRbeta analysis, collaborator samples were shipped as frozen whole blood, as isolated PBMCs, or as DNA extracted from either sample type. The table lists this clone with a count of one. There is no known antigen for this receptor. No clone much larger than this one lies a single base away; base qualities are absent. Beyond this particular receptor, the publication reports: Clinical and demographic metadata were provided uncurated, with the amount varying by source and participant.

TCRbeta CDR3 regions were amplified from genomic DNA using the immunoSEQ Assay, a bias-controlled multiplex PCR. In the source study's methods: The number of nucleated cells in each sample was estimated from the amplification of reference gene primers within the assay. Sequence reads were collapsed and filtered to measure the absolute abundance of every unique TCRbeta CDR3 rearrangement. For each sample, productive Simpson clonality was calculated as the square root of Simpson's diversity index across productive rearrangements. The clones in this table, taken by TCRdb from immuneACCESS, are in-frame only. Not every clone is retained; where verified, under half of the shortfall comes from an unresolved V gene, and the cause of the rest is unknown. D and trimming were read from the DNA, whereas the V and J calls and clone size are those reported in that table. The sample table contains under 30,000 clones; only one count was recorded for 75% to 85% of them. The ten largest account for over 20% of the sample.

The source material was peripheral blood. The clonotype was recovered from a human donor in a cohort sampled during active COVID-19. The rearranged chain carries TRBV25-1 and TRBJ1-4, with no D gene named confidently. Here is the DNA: TGTGCCAGCAGTGTAGCCCCCGAGGAAGAAAAACTGTTTTTT. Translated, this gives CASSVAPEEEKLFF.